This TCR beta chain was obtained from a study of post-analysis software for immune sequencing data. Study-wide results and limits: Normalized Chao1 diversity was significantly lower in multiple sclerosis patients than in controls. F measure grouped same-batch samples tightly together. TRBV5-6, TRBV5-1 and TRBV20-1 were among roughly 5 TRBV segments more frequent in patients than controls.

As for this clonotype: The antigen is undetermined.

The authors incorporated unique molecular identifiers into the TCR beta cDNA libraries. Each batch of about 1 to 11 million T cells produced a few hundred thousand cDNA molecules. TCRdb re-derived calls from the PCR reads in MiXCR, one entry per CDR3 protein. The repertoire holds around 770,000 distinct CDR3 sequences, with approximately 44% as singletons. Germline-derived CDR1 and CDR2 are SEHNR and FQNEAQ (reference sequence). The CDR3 loop spans 14 amino acids. The V and J ends lost 5 bases and 4 bases, in that order; junction bases with no gene match: 5. The TCR originated in a girl aged 10 to 17 with multiple sclerosis. Source material: blood. The chain employs TRBV7-9 and TRBJ1-5; 7 bases map to TRBD1. The CDR3 region is CASSRSTGNQPQHF. DNA of the CDR3: TGTGCCAGCAGCAGATCGACAGGGAATCAGCCCCAGCATTTT. Filled out from reference TRBV7-9 and TRBJ1-5, the complete variable domain reads DTGVSQNPRHKITKRGQNVTFRCDPISEHNRLYWYRQTLGQGPEFLTYFQNEAQLEKSRLLSDRFSAERPKGSFSTLEIQRTEQGDSAMYLCASSRSTGNQPQHFGDGTRLSIL.